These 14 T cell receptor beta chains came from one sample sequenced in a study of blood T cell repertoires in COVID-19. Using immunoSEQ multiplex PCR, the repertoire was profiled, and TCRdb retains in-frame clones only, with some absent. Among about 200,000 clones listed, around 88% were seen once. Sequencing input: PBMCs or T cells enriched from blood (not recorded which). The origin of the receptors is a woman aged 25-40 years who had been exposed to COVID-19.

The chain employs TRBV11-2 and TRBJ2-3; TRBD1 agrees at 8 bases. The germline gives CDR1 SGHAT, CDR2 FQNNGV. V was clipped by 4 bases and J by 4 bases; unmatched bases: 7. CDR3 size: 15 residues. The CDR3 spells CASSSRDRWSDTQYF. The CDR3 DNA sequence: TGTGCCAGCAGCTCACGGGACAGGTGGTCAGATACGCAGTATTTT. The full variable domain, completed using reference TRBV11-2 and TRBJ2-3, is EAGVAQSPRYKIIEKRQSVAFWCNPISGHATLYWYQQILGQGPKLLIQFQNNGVVDDSQLPKDRFSAERLKGVDSTLKIQPAKLEDSAVYLCASSSRDRWSDTQYFGPGTRLTVL.

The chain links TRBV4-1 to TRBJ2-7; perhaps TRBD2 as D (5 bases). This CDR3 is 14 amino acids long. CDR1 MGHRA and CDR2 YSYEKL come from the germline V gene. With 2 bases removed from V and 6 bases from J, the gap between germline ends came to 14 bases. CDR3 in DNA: TGCGCCAGCAGCCAAACTACCCGGGCGGGCGAGCAGTACTTC. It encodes CASSQTTRAGEQYF.

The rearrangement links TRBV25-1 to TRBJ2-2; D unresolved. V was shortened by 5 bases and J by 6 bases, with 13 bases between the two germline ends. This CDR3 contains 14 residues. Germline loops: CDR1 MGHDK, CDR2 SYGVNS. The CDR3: CASSIGDWAGELFF. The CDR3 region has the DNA TGTGCCAGCAGTATAGGAGATTGGGCCGGGGAGCTGTTTTTT.

The CDR3 region has the DNA TGTGCCAGCAGTTCTCTTCGAGGGACAGTCAATGAGCAGTTCTTC. Protein sequence: CASSSLRGTVNEQFF. This chain connects TRBV6-2 or TRBV6-3 to TRBJ2-1; 7 positions agree with TRBD1. CDR1 and CDR2 from the germline V gene are MNHEY and SVGEGT. V dropped 4 bases and J dropped 6; count of bases not matched to a gene: 9. CDR3 size: 15 residues.

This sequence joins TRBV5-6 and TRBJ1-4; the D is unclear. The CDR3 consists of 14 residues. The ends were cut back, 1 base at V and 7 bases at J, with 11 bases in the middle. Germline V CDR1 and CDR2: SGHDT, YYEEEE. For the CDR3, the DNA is TGTGCCAGCAGCTTGTCCCTTCGCGGTGAAAAACTGTTTTTT. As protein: CASSLSLRGEKLFF.

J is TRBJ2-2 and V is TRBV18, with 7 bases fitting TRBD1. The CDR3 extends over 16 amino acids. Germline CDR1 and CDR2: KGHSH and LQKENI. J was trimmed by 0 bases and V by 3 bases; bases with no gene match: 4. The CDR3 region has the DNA TGTGCCAGCTCACCGAGGGGACAGACGAACACCGGGGAGCTGTTTTTT. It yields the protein CASSPRGQTNTGELFF.

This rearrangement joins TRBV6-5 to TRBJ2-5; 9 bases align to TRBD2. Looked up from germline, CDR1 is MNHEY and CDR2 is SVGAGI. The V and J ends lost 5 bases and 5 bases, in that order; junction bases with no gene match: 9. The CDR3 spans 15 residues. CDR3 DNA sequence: TGTGCCAGCAGTACCGGGACTAGCCGGCAGGAGACCCAGTACTTC. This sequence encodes CASSTGTSRQETQYF.

The CDR3 here is CASSGATNEKLFF. CDR3 coding DNA: TGTGCCAGTTCCGGAGCAACTAATGAAAAACTGTTTTTT. The rearrangement uses TRBV27 and TRBJ1-4; D remains unclear. This CDR3 has 13 amino acids. The germline V gene encodes CDR1 MNHEY and CDR2 SMNVEV (reference sequence). The V gene lost 9 bases and the J gene lost 0 bases, with 8 bases spanning the gap.

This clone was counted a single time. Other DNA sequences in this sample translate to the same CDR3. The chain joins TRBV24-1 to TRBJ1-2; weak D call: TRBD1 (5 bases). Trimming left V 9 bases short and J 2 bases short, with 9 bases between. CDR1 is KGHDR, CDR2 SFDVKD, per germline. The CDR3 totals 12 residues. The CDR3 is CATSDRNYGYTF. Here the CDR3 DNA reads TGTGCCACCTCCGACAGAAACTATGGCTACACCTTC.

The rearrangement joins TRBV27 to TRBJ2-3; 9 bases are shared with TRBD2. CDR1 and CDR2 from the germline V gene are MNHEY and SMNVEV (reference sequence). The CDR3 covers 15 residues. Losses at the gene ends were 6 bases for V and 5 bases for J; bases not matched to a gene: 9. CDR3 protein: CASRTERGVIDTQYF. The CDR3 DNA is TGTGCCAGCAGAACCGAGCGGGGGGTCATAGATACGCAGTATTTT.

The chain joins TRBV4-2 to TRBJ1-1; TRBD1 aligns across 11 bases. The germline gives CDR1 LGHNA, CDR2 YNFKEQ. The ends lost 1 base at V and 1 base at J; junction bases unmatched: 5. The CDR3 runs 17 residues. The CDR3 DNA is TGTGCCAGCAGCCAAGTGGACGGACAGGGGGCGAACACTGAAGCTTTCTTT. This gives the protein CASSQVDGQGANTEAFF.

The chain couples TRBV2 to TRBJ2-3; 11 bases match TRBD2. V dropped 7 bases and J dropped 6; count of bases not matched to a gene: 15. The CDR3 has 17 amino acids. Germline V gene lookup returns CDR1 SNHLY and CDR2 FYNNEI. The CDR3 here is CASTEDRLAGRGDTQYF. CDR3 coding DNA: TGTGCCAGCACTGAGGATAGACTAGCGGGGCGTGGGGATACGCAGTATTTT.

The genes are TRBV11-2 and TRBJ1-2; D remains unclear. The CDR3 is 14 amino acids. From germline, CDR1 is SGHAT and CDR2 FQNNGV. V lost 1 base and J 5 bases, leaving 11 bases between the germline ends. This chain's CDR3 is CASSLGRGWYGYTF. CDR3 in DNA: TGTGCCAGCAGCTTAGGCCGAGGGTGGTATGGCTACACCTTC.

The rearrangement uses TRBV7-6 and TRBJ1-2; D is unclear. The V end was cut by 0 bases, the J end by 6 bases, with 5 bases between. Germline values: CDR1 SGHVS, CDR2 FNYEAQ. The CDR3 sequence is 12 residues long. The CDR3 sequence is CASSLAGDGYTF. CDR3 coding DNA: TGTGCCAGCAGCTTAGCTGGAGATGGCTACACCTTC.